Shown below are 12 T cell receptor beta chains from a single sample sequenced in a study of cytomegalovirus exposure and HLA in healthy donors. PCR used 60 Vbeta primers and 13 Jbeta primers. Assay: immunoSEQ multiplex PCR; the TCRdb copy retains only in-frame clones and omits some. Of approximately 160,000 clones listed, approximately 84% are singletons. The sample was PBMCs. The receptors originated from a man younger than 35 in good health and CMV-seronegative.

The rearrangement uses TRBV6-4 and TRBJ2-2; possibly TRBD2 for D (6 bases). Trimming cost V 6 bases and J 6 bases, with 14 bases left between them. The length of the CDR3 is 14 residues. CDR1 is MRHNA and CDR2 is SNTAGT in the germline V gene. The CDR3 nucleotides read TGTGCCAGCAGCCCGGGGGAACACCCCGGGGAGCTGTTTTTT. It encodes CASSPGEHPGELFF.

V and J are TRBV30 and TRBJ1-3; 8 bases match TRBD1. The CDR3 runs 13 residues. With V trimmed by 2 bases and J by 11 bases, 8 bases remained unmatched. From germline, CDR1 is GTSNPN and CDR2 SVGIG (reference sequence). The CDR3 is CAWSTRTGWAIYF. DNA for the CDR3: TGTGCCTGGAGTACAAGGACAGGGTGGGCCATATATTTT.

The V call is TRBV6-1, the J call TRBJ2-7; 10 bases map to TRBD1. Trimming took 3 bases from V and 5 from J; bases not matched to a gene: 4. The CDR3 has 14 residues. The germline V gene encodes CDR1 MNHNS and CDR2 SASEGT. CDR3 loop: CASSDVTGGHEQYF. CDR3 coding DNA: TGTGCCAGCAGTGACGTGACAGGGGGCCACGAGCAGTACTTC.

The chain recombines TRBV21-1 with TRBJ2-6; TRBD1, the table's D call, was not compared with the DNA. TRBV21-1 is designated a pseudogene. The CDR3 totals 17 residues. CDR3 amino acids: CASSNWDSPSGANVLTF. The CDR3 DNA reads as TGTGCCAGCAGCAATTGGGACAGTCCCTCTGGGGCCAACGTCCTGACTTTC.

The chain couples TRBV28 to TRBJ2-7; 9 nucleotides line up with TRBD1. J lost 4 bases, V lost 1 base, and 17 bases had no gene match. The germline V gene has CDR1 MDHEN and CDR2 SYDVKM. The CDR3 spans 19 residues. The chain's CDR3 is CASSLYGQGIALYGYEQYF. Here the CDR3 DNA reads TGTGCCAGCAGTTTATACGGACAGGGGATAGCCCTCTATGGGTACGAGCAGTACTTC. Looking up the rest from reference TRBV28 and TRBJ2-7 gives the full variable domain: DVKVTQSSRYLVKRTGEKVFLECVQDMDHENMFWYRQDPGLGLRLIYFSYDVKMKEKGDIPEGYSVSREKKERFSLILESASTNQTSMYLCASSLYGQGIALYGYEQYFGPGTRLTVT.

This clone was recorded only once. This chain uses TRBV5-4 with TRBJ2-5; D not resolved. V dropped 2 bases and J dropped 5 bases, with 16 bases sitting between them. Germline loops: CDR1 SGHNT, CDR2 YYREEE (reference sequence). The CDR3 spans 15 residues. CDR3: CASSLNPLSGETQYF. Written as DNA, the CDR3 is TGTGCCAGCAGCTTAAATCCCCTTTCCGGGGAGACCCAGTACTTC.

V is TRBV7-9 and J is TRBJ2-5; D remains unclear. V shed 3 bases and J shed 2 bases, with 10 bases lying between them. Germline CDR1 is SEHNR and CDR2 is FQNEAQ (reference sequence). The CDR3 runs 14 residues. CDR3 in DNA: TGTGCCAGCAGCTTGTGGGCCGAACAAGAGACCCAGTACTTC. It codes for CASSLWAEQETQYF.

The chain joins TRBV2 to TRBJ2-3, with 15 bases that match TRBD2. CDR1 is SNHLY, CDR2 FYNNEI, per germline. V trimming: 8 bases; J trimming: 5 bases; junction bases outside the gene matches: 5. The CDR3 is 15 amino acids. CDR3: CASAGLAGGRDTQYF. The CDR3 nucleotides are TGTGCCAGCGCTGGACTAGCGGGAGGGCGAGATACGCAGTATTTT.

The chain combines TRBV10-2 with TRBJ2-5; possibly TRBD1 for D (6 bases). Trimming took 3 bases from V and 4 from J, leaving 18 bases between them. The CDR3 is made up of 16 amino acids. Germline loops: CDR1 WSHSY, CDR2 SAAADI. The CDR3 loop is CASSDQTGSPRETQYF. The CDR3 nucleotides read TGCGCCAGCAGTGATCAAACAGGGAGCCCTAGAGAGACCCAGTACTTC.

The chain recombines TRBV7-2 with TRBJ2-1; 8 positions agree with TRBD2. V gave up 2 bases and J gave up 10 bases; unmatched junction bases: 7. The CDR3 length is 14 residues. The germline CDR1 and CDR2 sequences are SGHTA and FQGNSA. The CDR3 reads CASSLKAGVGEQFF. CDR3 coding DNA: TGTGCCAGCAGCTTAAAAGCGGGAGTGGGCGAGCAGTTCTTC.

J is TRBJ2-3 and V is TRBV7-9; D is perhaps TRBD1 or TRBD2 (5 bases each). Germline V gives CDR1 SEHNR, CDR2 FQNEAQ (reference sequence). The CDR3 has 15 residues. Trimming shortened V by 5 bases and J by 2 bases, and 14 bases separated the two germline ends. As DNA, the CDR3 is TGTGCCAGCAGCCTAGAGGGGCGGCCCACAGATACGCAGTATTTT. It translates to CASSLEGRPTDTQYF.

The sample holds a few counts of this clone. Other DNA sequences within the sample encode an identical CDR3. The chain couples TRBV19 to TRBJ1-5, with 8 nucleotides matching TRBD1. The CDR3 consists of 14 residues. V gave up 1 base and J gave up 4 bases; unmatched junction bases: 0. Germline V CDR1 and CDR2: LNHDA, SQIVND (reference sequence). This CDR3 is CASSIGQGNQPQHF. In DNA, the CDR3 is TGTGCCAGTAGTATAGGACAGGGGAATCAGCCCCAGCATTTT. The whole variable domain, remainder taken from reference TRBV19 and TRBJ1-5, is DGGITQSPKYLFRKEGQNVTLSCEQNLNHDAMYWYRQDPGQGLRLIYYSQIVNDFQKGDIAEGYSVSREKKESFPLTVTSAQKNPTAFYLCASSIGQGNQPQHFGDGTRLSIL.